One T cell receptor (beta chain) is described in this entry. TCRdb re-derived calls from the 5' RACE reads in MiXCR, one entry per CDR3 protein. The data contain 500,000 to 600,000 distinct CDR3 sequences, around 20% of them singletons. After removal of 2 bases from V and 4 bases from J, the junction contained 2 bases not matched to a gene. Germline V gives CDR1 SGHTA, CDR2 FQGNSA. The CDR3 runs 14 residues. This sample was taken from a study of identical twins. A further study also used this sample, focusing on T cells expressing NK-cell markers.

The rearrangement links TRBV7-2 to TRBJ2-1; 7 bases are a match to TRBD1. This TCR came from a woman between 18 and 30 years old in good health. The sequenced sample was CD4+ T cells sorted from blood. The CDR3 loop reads CASSLMGQYNEQFF. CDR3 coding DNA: TGTGCCAGCAGCTTAATGGGACAGTACAATGAGCAGTTCTTC. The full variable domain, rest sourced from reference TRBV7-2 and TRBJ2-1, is GAGVSQSPSNKVTEKGKDVELRCDPISGHTALYWYRQSLGQGLEFLIYFQGNSAPDKSGLPSDRFSAERTGGSVSTLTIQRTQQEDSAVYLCASSLMGQYNEQFFGPGTRLTVL.